This TCR beta chain was sequenced in a study of T-cell memory formation after mild COVID-19. TCRdb independently ran MiXCR on the 5' RACE reads; one entry per CDR3 protein. Found here are some 300,000 distinct CDR3 sequences, more than 20% of them singletons; the top ten hold roughly 23%. The CDR3 is made up of 13 amino acids. The germline V and J ends were trimmed by 3 bases and 0 bases, with 4 bases remaining between them. Germline V lookup: CDR1 LNHNV, CDR2 YYDKDF (reference sequence). Study findings and constraints: Contracting clones from day 15 to 85 showed balanced CD4/CD8; later expanders favored CD4+. Clonal second-wave expansions that peaked on day 37 had unconfirmed SARS-CoV-2 specificity.

A few counts support this clonotype. Its specificity is not known. The chain has TRBV15 and TRBJ2-3; D is unresolved. This clonotype was obtained from a man younger than 35 who had mild COVID-19 (a few samples of this study predate the infection). Cell type and time point are not known. Source material: PBMCs or a T cell subset sorted from them (not recorded which). CDR3 sequence: CATSSRSTDTQYF. The CDR3 region has the DNA TGTGCCACCAGCAGCAGAAGCACAGATACGCAGTATTTT.